Listed below are T cell receptor beta chains from one sample, sequenced in a study of cytomegalovirus exposure and HLA in healthy donors. Sequenced by immunoSEQ multiplex PCR; TCRdb stores in-frame clones only, minus some. The table has 150,000 to 200,000 clones, approximately 75% seen once. Sample: PBMCs. These receptors were collected from a woman aged 18-35 years in good health and CMV-seronegative. Both conserved end residues are part of each CDR3. Fields, in order: CDR3 length, D gene, clone size, J gene, V gene, CDR3 protein, CDR3 DNA. A D gene is named only where the DNA matches it firmly. Size values are once, few and many counts, or a class for expanded clones, and some rows have none.

length: 13; D: NA; size: NA; J: TRBJ2-2; V: TRBV7-3; CDR3: CASSSQYTGELFF; DNA: TGTGCCAGCAGCTCCCAATACACCGGGGAGCTGTTTTTT
length: 12; D: NA; size: NA; J: TRBJ1-2; V: TRBV5-1; CDR3: CASSAEGVGYTF; DNA: TGCGCCAGCAGCGCCGAAGGGGTCGGCTACACCTTC
length: 14; D: NA; size: few; J: TRBJ2-7; V: TRBV7-6; CDR3: CASSRTTSSYEQYF; DNA: TGTGCCAGCAGCCGGACTACGAGCTCCTACGAGCAGTACTTC
length: 14; D: TRBD1; size: NA; J: TRBJ1-2; V: TRBV6-5; CDR3: CASSPTGGNYGYTF; DNA: TGTGCCAGCAGTCCGACAGGGGGGAACTATGGCTACACCTTC
length: 13; D: NA; size: NA; J: TRBJ1-2; V: TRBV6-1; CDR3: CASSETVGYGYTF; DNA: TGTGCCAGCAGTGAGACAGTAGGCTATGGCTACACCTTC
length: 12; D: NA; size: NA; J: TRBJ2-7; V: TRBV28; CDR3: CASSTVAYEQYF; DNA: TGTGCCAGCAGTACGGTAGCCTACGAGCAGTACTTC
length: 14; D: NA; size: once; J: TRBJ1-2; V: TRBV4-1; CDR3: CASSARQAGEGYTF; DNA: TGCGCCAGCAGCGCGAGACAGGCTGGGGAAGGCTACACCTTC
length: 16; D: NA; size: few; J: TRBJ2-7; V: TRBV11-2; CDR3: CASRSRGAQFSYEQYF; DNA: TGTGCCAGCAGATCCCGGGGGGCCCAATTCTCCTACGAGCAGTACTTC
length: 15; D: NA; size: NA; J: TRBJ1-5; V: TRBV6-1; CDR3: CASSQNGQVAQPQHF; DNA: TGTGCCAGCAGTCAGAACGGACAAGTCGCTCAGCCCCAGCATTTT
length: 14; D: NA; size: NA; J: TRBJ2-5; V: TRBV9; CDR3: CASSPTGDKETQYF; DNA: TGTGCCAGCAGTCCAACCGGGGACAAAGAGACCCAGTACTTC
length: 15; D: NA; size: NA; J: TRBJ2-1; V: TRBV11-2; CDR3: CASGLVGGAYNEQFF; DNA: TGTGCCAGCGGCTTAGTCGGGGGTGCCTACAATGAGCAGTTCTTC
length: 16; D: NA; size: NA; J: TRBJ1-5; V: TRBV25-1; CDR3: CASSPNSGGSSQPQHF; DNA: TGTGCCAGCAGTCCCAATTCCGGGGGTAGCAGTCAGCCCCAGCATTTT
length: 20; D: TRBD2; size: NA; J: TRBJ2-3; V: TRBV14; CDR3: CASSQDLPSGGLFGTDTQYF; DNA: TGTGCCAGCAGCCAAGATCTCCCTAGCGGGGGACTCTTCGGCACAGATACGCAGTATTTT
length: 15; D: TRBD2; size: NA; J: TRBJ2-2; V: TRBV27; CDR3: CASRGGGADTGELFF; DNA: TGTGCCAGCAGAGGCGGGGGGGCCGACACCGGGGAGCTGTTTTTT
length: 16; D: NA; size: NA; J: TRBJ1-6; V: TRBV5-1; CDR3: CASSPWAGIDNSPLHF; DNA: TGCGCCAGCAGCCCATGGGCAGGGATAGATAATTCACCCCTCCACTTT
length: 13; D: NA; size: NA; J: TRBJ2-2; V: TRBV2; CDR3: CASRYQNAGELFF; DNA: TGTGCCAGCAGGTACCAGAATGCCGGGGAGCTGTTTTTT
length: 16; D: TRBD2; size: NA; J: TRBJ2-7; V: TRBV11-2; CDR3: CASMGLAGANSYEQYF; DNA: TGTGCCAGCATGGGACTAGCGGGAGCTAACTCCTACGAGCAGTACTTC
length: 18; D: NA; size: NA; J: TRBJ1-2; V: TRBV15; CDR3: CATSRGFATLGTPYGYTF; DNA: TGTGCCACCAGCAGAGGCTTCGCTACCCTAGGAACACCCTATGGCTACACCTTC
length: 14; D: NA; size: few; J: TRBJ1-5; V: TRBV4-1; CDR3: CASSQGQGNQPQHF; DNA: TGCGCCAGCAGCCAGGGACAAGGCAATCAGCCCCAGCATTTT
length: 16; D: TRBD2; size: NA; J: TRBJ2-3; V: TRBV11-2; CDR3: CASSSGLAGATDTQYF; DNA: TGTGCCAGCAGCTCGGGACTAGCGGGAGCCACAGATACGCAGTATTTT
length: 14; D: NA; size: NA; J: TRBJ1-2; V: TRBV6-1; CDR3: CASSEAMGSYGYTF; DNA: TGTGCCAGCAGTGAAGCGATGGGCAGCTATGGCTACACCTTC
length: 13; D: NA; size: few; J: TRBJ1-2; V: TRBV18; CDR3: CASSPQAGYGYTF; DNA: TGTGCCAGCTCACCACAAGCGGGGTATGGCTACACCTTC
length: 16; D: TRBD2; size: NA; J: TRBJ2-1; V: TRBV28; CDR3: CASSSTRVAGVIEQFF; DNA: TGTGCCAGCAGTTCCACGCGAGTAGCGGGAGTAATTGAGCAGTTCTTC
length: 18; D: TRBD1; size: NA; J: TRBJ1-5; V: TRBV11-2; CDR3: CASSLERQGAVSNQPQHF; DNA: TGTGCCAGCAGCTTAGAACGACAGGGGGCCGTTAGCAATCAGCCCCAGCATTTT
length: 18; D: NA; size: NA; J: TRBJ2-7; V: TRBV7-9; CDR3: CASSLSHMLRDSAYEQYF; DNA: TGTGCCAGCAGCTTATCACACATGCTCCGAGACAGCGCCTACGAGCAGTACTTC
length: 15; D: NA; size: NA; J: TRBJ1-1; V: TRBV15; CDR3: CATSRDLSGRTEAFF; DNA: TGTGCCACCAGCAGAGATCTTTCTGGGAGGACTGAAGCTTTCTTT
length: 15; D: NA; size: few; J: TRBJ2-5; V: TRBV6-6; CDR3: CASSYSRVDQETQYF; DNA: TGTGCCAGCAGTTACTCGAGAGTCGACCAAGAGACCCAGTACTTC
length: 16; D: TRBD2; size: NA; J: TRBJ2-3; V: TRBV7-8; CDR3: CASSLARGLAGDTQYF; DNA: TGTGCCAGCAGCTTAGCGCGGGGACTAGCGGGTGATACGCAGTATTTT
length: 13; D: NA; size: NA; J: TRBJ2-7; V: TRBV5-1; CDR3: CASSLERPSEQYF; DNA: TGCGCCAGCAGCCTTGAGCGACCCAGCGAGCAGTACTTC
length: 15; D: TRBD1; size: NA; J: TRBJ1-5; V: TRBV27; CDR3: CASSSWTGPNQPQHF; DNA: TGTGCCAGCAGTTCGTGGACAGGACCCAATCAGCCCCAGCATTTT
length: 16; D: TRBD2; size: NA; J: TRBJ2-2; V: TRBV27; CDR3: CASSIGLAGDTGELFF; DNA: TGTGCCAGCAGTATAGGACTAGCGGGAGACACCGGGGAGCTGTTTTTT
length: 15; D: NA; size: NA; J: TRBJ2-5; V: TRBV9; CDR3: CASSAPSHPQETQYF; DNA: TGTGCCAGCAGCGCTCCTAGCCATCCCCAAGAGACCCAGTACTTC
length: 14; D: NA; size: NA; J: TRBJ2-7; V: TRBV7-2; CDR3: CASSFGFRGNEQYF; DNA: TGTGCCAGCAGCTTCGGGTTTCGGGGTAACGAGCAGTACTTC
length: 17; D: NA; size: NA; J: TRBJ2-4; V: TRBV7-2; CDR3: CASSSRAGLLAKNIQYF; DNA: TGTGCCAGCAGCTCCCGGGCCGGACTACTAGCCAAAAACATTCAGTACTTC
length: 13; D: NA; size: NA; J: TRBJ2-2; V: TRBV29-1; CDR3: CSVLGANTGELFF; DNA: TGCAGCGTTCTAGGGGCGAACACCGGGGAGCTGTTTTTT
length: 15; D: TRBD2; size: few; J: TRBJ2-1; V: TRBV5-1; CDR3: CASSPTSGAYNEQFF; DNA: TGCGCCAGCAGCCCGACTAGCGGGGCGTACAATGAGCAGTTCTTC
length: 15; D: NA; size: NA; J: TRBJ2-6; V: TRBV10-3; CDR3: CAISESNTGANVLTF; DNA: TGTGCCATCAGTGAGTCTAACACTGGGGCCAACGTCCTGACTTTC
length: 17; D: TRBD1; size: NA; J: TRBJ1-5; V: TRBV15; CDR3: CATSDGDRGYSNQPQHF; DNA: TGTGCCACCAGCGACGGGGACAGGGGGTATAGCAATCAGCCCCAGCATTTT
length: 13; D: NA; size: once; J: TRBJ2-3; V: TRBV19; CDR3: CASSGQGTDTQYF; DNA: TGTGCCAGTAGTGGGCAGGGCACAGATACGCAGTATTTT
length: 18; D: TRBD1; size: NA; J: TRBJ2-2; V: TRBV7-8; CDR3: CASSSEKGQGENTGELFF; DNA: TGTGCCAGCAGCTCGGAGAAAGGACAGGGGGAGAACACCGGGGAGCTGTTTTTT
length: 14; D: NA; size: NA; J: TRBJ2-7; V: TRBV9; CDR3: CASSVGTNSYEQYF; DNA: TGTGCCAGCAGCGTAGGAACTAACTCCTACGAGCAGTACTTC
length: 15; D: NA; size: NA; J: TRBJ1-3; V: TRBV4-1; CDR3: CASSQDQGSGNTIYF; DNA: TGCGCCAGCAGCCAAGATCAGGGGTCTGGAAACACCATATATTTT
length: 15; D: NA; size: NA; J: TRBJ1-2; V: TRBV18; CDR3: CASSPDRRIGYGYTF; DNA: TGTGCCAGCTCACCTGATCGGAGGATAGGGTATGGCTACACCTTC
length: 15; D: TRBD1; size: NA; J: TRBJ2-1; V: TRBV19; CDR3: CASRLTGASYNEQFF; DNA: TGTGCCAGTAGGTTGACAGGGGCCTCCTACAATGAGCAGTTCTTC
length: 16; D: NA; size: NA; J: TRBJ1-1; V: TRBV19; CDR3: CASSIESGFGNTEAFF; DNA: TGTGCCAGTAGTATAGAGTCAGGGTTTGGGAACACTGAAGCTTTCTTT
length: 17; D: TRBD1; size: NA; J: TRBJ1-4; V: TRBV5-1; CDR3: CASSSTKGQGSNEKLFF; DNA: TGCGCCAGCAGCTCGACGAAAGGACAGGGGTCTAATGAAAAACTGTTTTTT
length: 18; D: TRBD2; size: NA; J: TRBJ2-2; V: TRBV7-8; CDR3: CASSLIGAGGPGTGELFF; DNA: TGTGCCAGCAGCTTAATTGGTGCGGGGGGGCCCGGCACCGGGGAGCTGTTTTTT
length: 15; D: TRBD1; size: NA; J: TRBJ2-2; V: TRBV2; CDR3: CASKPDRGRNGELFF; DNA: TGTGCCAGCAAACCGGACAGGGGGCGGAACGGGGAGCTGTTTTTT
length: 15; D: TRBD2; size: medium-sized; J: TRBJ2-3; V: TRBV6-5; CDR3: CASSPERGGRDTQYF; DNA: TGTGCCAGCAGCCCCGAGCGGGGGGGCCGGGATACGCAGTATTTT
length: 16; D: TRBD1; size: NA; J: TRBJ1-1; V: TRBV2; CDR3: CASSHPPRDRGTEAFF; DNA: TGTGCCAGCAGCCACCCCCCAAGGGACAGGGGCACTGAAGCTTTCTTT
length: 16; D: NA; size: few; J: TRBJ1-1; V: TRBV5-1; CDR3: CASSPAPFQRHTEAFF; DNA: TGCGCCAGCAGCCCCGCCCCGTTCCAGAGGCACACTGAAGCTTTCTTT
length: 15; D: NA; size: NA; J: TRBJ1-1; V: TRBV28; CDR3: CASSPDLGRITEAFF; DNA: TGTGCCAGCAGTCCCGATCTCGGTAGAATTACTGAAGCTTTCTTT
length: 15; D: NA; size: NA; J: TRBJ2-7; V: TRBV7-6; CDR3: CASSLEGKGSYEQYF; DNA: TGTGCCAGCAGCTTAGAGGGGAAGGGCTCCTACGAGCAGTACTTC
length: 15; D: TRBD2; size: once; J: TRBJ2-7; V: TRBV10-3; CDR3: CAISVEERGMWEQYF; DNA: TGTGCCATCAGTGTTGAGGAGCGGGGTATGTGGGAGCAGTACTTC
length: 16; D: TRBD2; size: NA; J: TRBJ2-7; V: TRBV7-9; CDR3: CSSSRWTSGFSYEQYF; DNA: TGTTCCAGCAGCAGATGGACTAGCGGCTTCTCCTACGAGCAGTACTTC
length: 21; D: TRBD1; size: NA; J: TRBJ2-1; V: TRBV7-6; CDR3: CASSLAFRTGGGHSSYNEQFF; DNA: TGTGCCAGCAGCTTAGCGTTTCGGACAGGCGGAGGCCACTCCTCCTACAATGAGCAGTTCTTC
length: 15; D: NA; size: NA; J: TRBJ2-7; V: TRBV5-1; CDR3: CASSSTAGPAYEQYF; DNA: TGCGCCAGCAGCTCAACGGCGGGGCCGGCCTACGAGCAGTACTTC
length: 19; D: TRBD1; size: NA; J: TRBJ1-2; V: TRBV19; CDR3: CASSIPRTGAPGREGGYTF; DNA: TGTGCCAGTAGTATACCTCGAACAGGGGCCCCGGGCCGAGAAGGTGGCTACACCTTC
length: 16; D: TRBD2; size: once; J: TRBJ2-3; V: TRBV4-2; CDR3: CASSQRLADRTDTQYF; DNA: TGTGCCAGCAGCCAGCGACTAGCGGATAGGACCGATACGCAGTATTTT
length: 18; D: TRBD1; size: NA; J: TRBJ2-7; V: TRBV7-6; CDR3: CASSRKPFLQGAPYEQYF; DNA: TGTGCCAGCAGCCGTAAACCTTTTTTACAGGGGGCCCCCTACGAGCAGTACTTC